This T cell receptor (beta chain) is drawn from a study of CD8+ T cells in alopecia areata. Overall study results and limits: Scalp repertoires also include resident alphabeta T cells from normal skin. It was less clear whether patients shared TCRs than it was in mice, possibly because of HLA. Higher clonality and more expanded CD8+ clones appeared in lesional than normal scalp.

Comments on this clone: Its antigen is not identified.

CD4+ and CD8+ T cells were sorted from PBMCs. The CDR3 is 15 amino acids. Looked up from germline, CDR1 is SEHNR and CDR2 is FQNEAQ (reference sequence). The germline V and J ends were trimmed by 4 bases and 3 bases, with 16 bases remaining between them. RNA was isolated and reverse transcribed to cDNA, the sequencing template. TCRdb keeps only in-frame clones here, not all; method: immunoSEQ multiplex PCR. The sample lists 98,000 or so clones, 59% seen once, with under 25% in the top ten. This sequence joins TRBV7-9 and TRBJ2-7, with D possibly being TRBD1 (5 bases). The material sequenced was CD8+ T cells sorted from blood. This clonotype originated in a human donor in good health. CDR3 nucleotide sequence: TGTGCCAGCAGCTCGACAGACCTCCTTGGCTACGAGCAGTACTTC. Encoded protein: CASSSTDLLGYEQYF.